Reported below is one T cell receptor (beta chain). Its antigen is not known. CD4+ T cells from unexposed donors were obtained before the COVID-19 pandemic (2011-2018). The cells were cultured for roughly 11 days before CD4+ T cells were isolated. Unexposed-donor CD4+ T cells were probed with SARS-CoV-2 S/N and four cold-coronavirus spikes, cells permitting. About 1.9 million PBMCs per well were cultured with around 10 IU/ml IL-2. This entry comes from a study of CD4 T cells in relation to SARS-CoV-2 and coronaviruses. Profiled with immunoSEQ multiplex PCR; TCRdb holds only in-frame clones, not every one. The sample includes 9,000 to 13,000 clones, more than 65% of them seen just once. The V gene's germline CDR1 is MNHNY and CDR2 SVGAGI (reference sequence). CDR3 length equals 14 residues. V shed 0 bases and J shed 1 base, with 6 bases lying between them.

This chain links TRBV6-6 with TRBJ1-1; D not resolved. This receptor was identified in a human donor in good health. The source material was CD4+ T cells from PBMCs, cultured in vitro. CDR3 sequence (DNA): TGTGCCAGCAGTTACTCGGCAAAGAACACTGAAGCTTTCTTT. Protein: CASSYSAKNTEAFF.